This TCR beta chain derives from a study of T cell changes during pregnancy in multiple sclerosis. Trimming took 8 bases from V and 4 from J, leaving 11 bases between them. The CDR3 loop spans 12 amino acids. Germline CDR1 and CDR2: LNHDA and SQIVND (reference sequence). Sequencing used immunoSEQ multiplex PCR; TCRdb keeps in-frame clones, though not all of them. The sample has roughly 63,000 clones; 90% are singletons. The sample here was peripheral blood, taken in the second trimester of pregnancy. The V and J genes are TRBV19 and TRBJ1-1, with a tentative D call TRBD1 (5 bases). This TCR was recovered from a female donor in good health, enrolled as a control in a pregnancy study. Here the CDR3 reads CASVGHLTEAFF. The CDR3 DNA reads as TGTGCCAGTGTCGGACACCTCACTGAAGCTTTCTTT.